This record concerns one T cell receptor beta chain sequence. In the naive CD8 group, cells lacked CD45RO and were positively selected for CCR7, so terminally differentiated effector memory CD45RA+ cells were left out. The data derive from a study of shared clonotypes between healthy human individuals. The wider study: Donors had three CD4 naive, three CD4 memory, two CD8 naive and one CD8 memory plate apiece.

V lost 4 bases and J lost 1, with 8 bases in between. This CDR3 has 14 residues. TCRdb's copy holds only in-frame clones and misses some; the assay was immunoSEQ multiplex PCR. The sample includes some 630,000 clones, approximately 96% seen only once; the top ten take less than 0.12%. The rearrangement joins TRBV23-1 to TRBJ2-1, with a possible D match to TRBD2 (5 bases). TRBV23-1 is given ORF status, its function remaining uncertain. The sequenced material came from naive CD8+ T cells sorted from blood. The receptor was isolated from a woman aged 25-40 years in good health. CDR3 DNA sequence: TGCGCCAGCAGTCGGGCGGGTTCCTACAATGAGCAGTTCTTC. Its protein is CASSRAGSYNEQFF.